This T cell receptor (beta chain) was sequenced for a study of spatial heterogeneity in lung cancer. Study details: Detection of beta-chain sequences consistently exceeded that of alpha-chain sequences. Study-wide results and limits: Ubiquitous expanded tumor TCRs were observed in blood more at resection than follow-up.

TCRdb reanalysed the 5' RACE reads using MiXCR and keeps one entry per CDR3 protein. Here the sample spans under 30,000 distinct CDR3 sequences, 4% to 6% being singletons. Time point indicated: sample taken at primary tumor resection. Unsorted whole RNA from tumor, nontumor lung or frozen PBMC underwent sequencing. Samples were donated by 72 untreated early-stage non-small cell lung cancer patients. This clonotype was found many times. Its antigen remains unidentified. V was cut by 6 bases and J by 5 bases, with 11 bases left in between. CDR1 MNHEY and CDR2 SVGEGT come from the germline V gene. This CDR3 spans 13 amino acids.

The sample in question was PBMCs, obtained at surgery. The chain uses TRBV6-2 or TRBV6-3 and TRBJ1-5; the D gene is possibly TRBD1 (5 bases). The TCR was taken from a male donor with early-stage non-small cell lung cancer. The DNA for the CDR3 is TGTGCCAGCAGCGGACAAAATTATCAGCCCCAGCATTTT. Amino acid sequence: CASSGQNYQPQHF.